This note documents a single T cell receptor beta chain sequence. Some clones are missing from TCRdb's copy, which holds only in-frame ones; the method was immunoSEQ multiplex PCR. The sample yields 150,000 to 180,000 clones, 86% seen once. The sample belongs to a study of cytomegalovirus exposure and HLA in healthy donors. There are 16 residues in the CDR3. V lost 4 bases and J lost 7, with 20 bases in between. Germline V lookup: CDR1 SGHTS, CDR2 YDEGEE. The sequence was obtained from a man aged 18 to 29 in good health and CMV-seropositive. The sequenced sample consisted of PBMCs. The rearrangement joins TRBV5-8 to TRBJ1-4; D is perhaps TRBD1 (5 bases). The CDR3 here is CASSHPGTQDSEKLFF. The CDR3 DNA is TGTGCCAGCAGCCATCCCGGGACTCAAGACAGTGAAAAACTGTTTTTT. The entire variable domain, with the rest obtained from reference TRBV5-8 and TRBJ1-4, is as follows: EAGVTQSPTHLIKTRGQQATLRCSPISGHTSVYWYQQALGLGLQFLLWYDEGEERNRGNFPPRFSGRQFPNYSSELNVNALELEDSALYLCASSHPGTQDSEKLFFGSGTQLSVL.